These 13 T cell receptor beta chains were all obtained from the same sample, sequenced in a study of T-cell reconstitution after alpha-beta-depleted transplantation in children (dated by TCRdb to 2016 to 2018). The sample's treatment or condition label, in plain terms: allogeneic hematopoietic cell transplantation with graft depleted of TCRalphabeta T cells and CD19 B cells. Library construction relied on PCR. The listed sequencing device is Illumina HiSeq 2500. TCR libraries were prepared with molecular barcoding, using unique molecular identifiers to normalize TCRbeta repertoire quantification. In TCRdb, the public reads were trimmed at Q25 with fastp and aligned with MiXCR, with productive beta chains retained. Every CDR3 protein is listed once, alongside the most common genes and DNA of its rows. Recorded for this sample are hundreds of thousands of distinct CDR3 sequences; roughly 15% of them occurred a single time. About 39% of the sample is held by the ten biggest clonotypes.

The starting material was PBMCs, mostly from graft donor cells, obtained 360 days after TCRalphabeta/CD19-depleted stem cell transplant. The receptors originated from a male patient between 2 and 10 years old who had a stem cell transplant for acute lymphoblastic leukemia, so the T cells may come from the graft donor.

About this clonotype: Since the CDR3 does not end with the conserved phenylalanine or tryptophan, this likely comes from a read error. The chain carries TRBV12-3 or TRBV12-4 and TRBJ1-2, with 7 bases that match TRBD1. CDR3 length: 14 residues. J lost 5 bases, V lost 4 bases, and 7 bases had no gene match. The CDR3 DNA follows: TGTGCCAGCAGTTCGCAAGGGACAGCTTATGGCTACACCTCC. Amino acid sequence: CASSSQGTAYGYTS.

The chain has TRBV7-6 and TRBJ2-1; 7 nucleotides agree with TRBD2. The germline V gene encodes CDR1 SGHVS and CDR2 FNYEAQ. The CDR3 spans 15 residues. V lost 3 bases to trimming and J lost 7 bases; unmatched junction nucleotides: 9. The chain's CDR3 is CASSFPRLAENEQFF. CDR3 coding DNA: TGTGCCAGCAGCTTCCCCCGTCTAGCGGAGAATGAGCAGTTCTTC.

The CDR3 is CASSQEEGSYEQYF. CDR3 sequence (DNA): TGCGCCAGCAGCCAAGAGGAAGGATCCTACGAGCAGTACTTC. The chain has TRBV4-3 and TRBJ2-7, with unresolved D. V was trimmed by 0 bases and J by 1 base, leaving 7 bases between them. This CDR3 contains 14 residues. Per germline, CDR1 LGHNA and CDR2 YSLEER.

The chain joins TRBV29-1 to TRBJ1-1; D is unclear. There are 13 residues in the CDR3. Germline V CDR1 and CDR2: SQVTM, ANQGSEA. V shed 5 bases and J shed 0 bases, with 10 bases lying between them. CDR3 sequence: CSVLRALNTEAFF. CDR3 nucleotide sequence: TGCAGCGTTCTTAGGGCCCTGAACACTGAAGCTTTCTTT.

J is TRBJ1-3 and V is TRBV12-3 or TRBV12-4; tentative D call: TRBD1 (5 bases). V lost 9 bases, J lost 7 bases, and 10 bases lay in between. CDR3 length: 11 amino acids. The CDR3 DNA reads TGTGCCAGGGCAGGGATGAACACCATATATTTT. Amino acid sequence: CARAGMNTIYF.

The V gene is TRBV7-6, the J gene TRBJ2-7; D gene ambiguous. Germline CDR1 SGHVS, CDR2 FNYEAQ. Trimming shortened V by 6 bases and J by 2 bases, and 20 bases separated the two germline ends. The CDR3 consists of 16 residues. CDR3 loop: CASSSRLGRRPYEQYF. For the CDR3, the DNA is TGTGCCAGCAGTTCAAGATTAGGCCGCCGCCCCTACGAGCAGTACTTC.

V and J are TRBV12-3 or TRBV12-4 and TRBJ2-2, with 7 bases identical to TRBD1. This CDR3 is 16 amino acids long. V was clipped by 4 bases and J by 4 bases; unmatched bases: 9. CDR3 nucleotide sequence: TGTGCCAGCAGTTCCACAGGACAGGCGACCACCGGGGAGCTGTTTTTT. This encodes CASSSTGQATTGELFF.

This rearrangement joins TRBV5-1 to TRBJ1-2, with no clear D. The germline CDR1 and CDR2 sequences are SGHRS and YFSETQ. Trimming took 0 bases from V and 2 from J, leaving 17 bases between them. This CDR3 spans 17 amino acids. CDR3 amino acids: CASSLGLNSGENYGYTF. The CDR3 DNA is TGCGCCAGCAGCTTGGGTCTCAACTCGGGAGAAAACTATGGCTACACCTTC.

In DNA, the CDR3 is TGTGCCAGCAGCCCGGGGCAGGGGCGTGTTTATGAGCAGTTCTTC. As protein: CASSPGQGRVYEQFF. The rearrangement joins TRBV7-3 to TRBJ2-1; D perhaps matches TRBD1 (6 bases). This CDR3 comprises 15 residues. Trimming took off 5 bases at V and 8 bases at J, with 19 bases between the two ends. Germline V gives CDR1 SGHTA, CDR2 FQGTGA.

J is TRBJ2-6 and V is TRBV5-4; D tentatively fits TRBD1 or TRBD2 (5 bases each). Germline-derived CDR1 and CDR2 are SGHNT and YYREEE (reference sequence). Trimming took 2 bases from V and 9 from J, leaving 27 bases between them. The CDR3 is 19 amino acids. The CDR3 is CASSFQWTRGQGGFNVLTF. CDR3 coding DNA: TGTGCCAGCAGCTTTCAATGGACTCGCGGGCAGGGTGGTTTCAACGTCCTGACTTTC.

This clonotype has a handful of counts. This chain links TRBV5-1 with TRBJ1-4, with D unresolved. Germline CDR1 and CDR2: SGHRS and YFSETQ. This CDR3 region has 15 residues. The V and J ends lost 1 base and 0 bases respectively, with 7 bases between them. The chain's CDR3 is CASSLQDPTNEKLFF. CDR3 sequence (DNA): TGCGCCAGCAGCTTGCAGGACCCAACTAATGAAAAACTGTTTTTT.

This clonotype was recorded only once. The chain recombines TRBV6-2 or TRBV6-3 with TRBJ2-1; possibly TRBD2 for D (6 bases). CDR3 size: 12 residues. The germline gives CDR1 MNHEY, CDR2 SVGEGT. The V gene lost 10 bases and the J gene lost 7 bases, with 14 bases spanning the gap. This chain's CDR3 is CATGAGRNEQFF. CDR3 nucleotide sequence: TGTGCCACCGGTGCGGGGAGAAATGAGCAGTTCTTC.

The chain uses TRBV7-2 and TRBJ1-4; TRBD1 matches 9 bases. CDR1 and CDR2 (germline): SGHTA, FQGNSA. V gave up 8 bases and J gave up 7 bases; unmatched junction bases: 14. This CDR3 has 16 residues. CDR3 sequence: CASDAIPGQGGEKLFF. In DNA, the CDR3 is TGTGCCAGCGACGCTATCCCGGGACAGGGAGGTGAAAAACTGTTTTTT.